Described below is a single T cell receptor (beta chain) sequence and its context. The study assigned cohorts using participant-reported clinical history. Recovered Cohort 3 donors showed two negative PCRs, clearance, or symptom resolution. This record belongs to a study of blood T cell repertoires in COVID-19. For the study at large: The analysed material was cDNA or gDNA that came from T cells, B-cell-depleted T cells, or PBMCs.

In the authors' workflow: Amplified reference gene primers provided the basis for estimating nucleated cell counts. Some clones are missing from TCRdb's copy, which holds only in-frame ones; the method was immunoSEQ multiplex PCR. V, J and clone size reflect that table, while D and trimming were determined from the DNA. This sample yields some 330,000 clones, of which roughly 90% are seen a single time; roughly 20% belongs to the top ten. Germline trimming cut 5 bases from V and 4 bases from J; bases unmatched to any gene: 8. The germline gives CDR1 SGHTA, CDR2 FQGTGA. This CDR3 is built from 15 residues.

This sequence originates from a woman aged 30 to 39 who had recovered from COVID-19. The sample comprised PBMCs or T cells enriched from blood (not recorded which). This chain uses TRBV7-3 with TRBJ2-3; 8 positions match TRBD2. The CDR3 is CASSPSGSLADTQYF. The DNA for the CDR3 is TGTGCCAGCAGCCCGAGCGGGAGTCTTGCAGATACGCAGTATTTT.